The rows below give T cell receptor beta chains drawn from one sample of a study of regulatory T cells in long-lasting Graves disease. From the multiplex PCR reads, TCRdb called clonotypes with MiXCR, one entry per CDR3 protein. Among approximately 480,000 distinct CDR3 sequences listed, about a sixth were seen once. These data are also associated with another study on T cells in Graves' hyperthyroidism and ophthalmopathy.

The sample in question was peripheral blood mononuclear cells (PBMCs), obtained at new diagnosis, from a patient treated with antithyroid drugs. Source of these receptors: a man aged 35 to 55 with Graves disease. Both conserved end residues are part of each CDR3. A D gene is named only where the DNA matches it firmly. Size is omitted from some rows. Given values are once, few, many or a class for expanded clones.

clone size: NA
D gene: NA
J gene: TRBJ1-1
V gene: TRBV3-1
CDR3 DNA: TGTGCCAGCAGCCAAGACTCAGGGGCCCTAATGAACACTGAAGCTTTCTTT
CDR3 protein: CASSQDSGALMNTEAFF

clone size: many
D gene: NA
J gene: TRBJ2-3
V gene: TRBV7-3
CDR3 DNA: TGTGCCAGCAGCTTGGGACATTCGGATACGCAGTATTTT
CDR3 protein: CASSLGHSDTQYF

clone size: few
D gene: NA
J gene: TRBJ2-1
V gene: TRBV28
CDR3 DNA: TGTGCCAGCAAAGGGGGCGGGATTGGAAATGAGCAGTTCTTC
CDR3 protein: CASKGGGIGNEQFF

clone size: many
D gene: TRBD2
J gene: TRBJ2-5
V gene: TRBV18
CDR3 DNA: TGTGCCAGCTCACCAGATCTAGCGGGAGAAGAGACCCAGTACTTC
CDR3 protein: CASSPDLAGEETQYF

clone size: many
D gene: TRBD1
J gene: TRBJ1-5
V gene: TRBV28
CDR3 DNA: TGTGCCAGCAGTTTATGGGCAGGGGGAGGAAATCAGCCCCAGCATTTT
CDR3 protein: CASSLWAGGGNQPQHF

clone size: many
D gene: TRBD1
J gene: TRBJ1-5
V gene: TRBV6-5
CDR3 DNA: TGTGCCAGCAGTTCCCCCGACAGGGGGCTAGATCAGCCCCAGCATTTT
CDR3 protein: CASSSPDRGLDQPQHF

clone size: many
D gene: NA
J gene: TRBJ2-7
V gene: TRBV28
CDR3 DNA: TGTGCCAGCAGTTATCCTAACAGAAGGAGTTCCTACGAGCAGTACTTC
CDR3 protein: CASSYPNRRSSYEQYF

clone size: many
D gene: TRBD1
J gene: TRBJ1-6
V gene: TRBV4-1
CDR3 DNA: TGCGCCAGCAGCCAACTGACAGGGATCGGCTCACCCCTCCACTTT
CDR3 protein: CASSQLTGIGSPLHF

clone size: many
D gene: NA
J gene: TRBJ2-7
V gene: TRBV12-3/TRBV12-4
CDR3 DNA: TGTGCCAGCAACCGCCGGACTCTTTACGAGCAGTACTTC
CDR3 protein: CASNRRTLYEQYF

clone size: many
D gene: NA
J gene: TRBJ2-7
V gene: TRBV28
CDR3 DNA: TGTGCCAGCAGTTTACAATTTAGTAGACCCAGCTACGAGCAGTACTTC
CDR3 protein: CASSLQFSRPSYEQYF

clone size: few
D gene: NA
J gene: TRBJ2-3
V gene: TRBV6-5
CDR3 DNA: TGTGCCAGCAGTTTAAGGGGGAGTCGCACAGATACGCAGTATTTT
CDR3 protein: CASSLRGSRTDTQYF

clone size: few
D gene: NA
J gene: TRBJ1-2
V gene: TRBV19
CDR3 DNA: TGTGCCAGTAGTATAGGGCAGTACTATGGCTACACCTTC
CDR3 protein: CASSIGQYYGYTF

clone size: NA
D gene: NA
J gene: TRBJ1-2
V gene: TRBV20-1
CDR3 DNA: TGCAGTGCTAGAGACCCTCGTGGCGGCTACACCTTC
CDR3 protein: CSARDPRGGYTF

clone size: NA
D gene: TRBD2
J gene: TRBJ2-3
V gene: TRBV20-1
CDR3 DNA: TGCAGTGCTGCGGGACTAGCGGTGGGCACAGATACGCAGTATTTT
CDR3 protein: CSAAGLAVGTDTQYF

clone size: NA
D gene: NA
J gene: TRBJ1-5
V gene: TRBV12-3/TRBV12-4
CDR3 DNA: TGTGCCAGCAGTTTAGAGGGATACGCTAGACAGCCCCAGCATTTT
CDR3 protein: CASSLEGYARQPQHF

clone size: many
D gene: TRBD1
J gene: TRBJ2-2
V gene: TRBV7-9
CDR3 DNA: TGTGCCAGCAGCTTAGCAGGGACAGGGGACACCGGGGAGCTGTTTTTT
CDR3 protein: CASSLAGTGDTGELFF

clone size: many
D gene: TRBD1
J gene: TRBJ1-2
V gene: TRBV28
CDR3 DNA: TGTGCCAGCAGACCTATCGGGACAGCCTATGGCTACACCTTC
CDR3 protein: CASRPIGTAYGYTF

clone size: many
D gene: NA
J gene: TRBJ2-3
V gene: TRBV27
CDR3 DNA: TGTGCCAGCAGTTTCTCGGGGGACGATACGCAGTATTTT
CDR3 protein: CASSFSGDDTQYF

clone size: few
D gene: NA
J gene: TRBJ2-5
V gene: TRBV24-1
CDR3 DNA: TGTGCCACCAGTGATTCGATGATAAAGACCCAGTACTTC
CDR3 protein: CATSDSMIKTQYF

clone size: NA
D gene: TRBD1
J gene: TRBJ1-5
V gene: TRBV7-2
CDR3 DNA: TGTGCCAGCAGCGTGGACAGGGGATACCAGCCCCAGCATTTT
CDR3 protein: CASSVDRGYQPQHF

clone size: many
D gene: TRBD2
J gene: TRBJ2-3
V gene: TRBV28
CDR3 DNA: TGTGCCAGCAGTTTCTTTTGGGTAGCGGGAGTTACAGATACGCAGTATTTT
CDR3 protein: CASSFFWVAGVTDTQYF

clone size: many
D gene: NA
J gene: TRBJ2-7
V gene: TRBV28
CDR3 DNA: TGTGCCAGCAGCCAGAGAGAGCGGGCCTCCTACGAGCAGTACTTC
CDR3 protein: CASSQRERASYEQYF

clone size: many
D gene: TRBD2
J gene: TRBJ2-1
V gene: TRBV7-8
CDR3 DNA: TGTGCCAGCAGGTGGACTAGCGGTCCTAACAATGAGCAGTTCTTC
CDR3 protein: CASRWTSGPNNEQFF

clone size: few
D gene: NA
J gene: TRBJ2-7
V gene: TRBV4-2
CDR3 DNA: TGTGCCAGCAGCCAAGCCGCCGGGCTGAGCTCCTACGAGCAGTACTTC
CDR3 protein: CASSQAAGLSSYEQYF

clone size: many
D gene: TRBD1
J gene: TRBJ2-1
V gene: TRBV29-1
CDR3 DNA: TGCAGCGCCACCCCTTGGACAGGGGGCAATGAGCAGTTCTTC
CDR3 protein: CSATPWTGGNEQFF

clone size: NA
D gene: TRBD2
J gene: TRBJ2-7
V gene: TRBV19
CDR3 DNA: TGTGCCAGTAGTATCTCTAGCGGGTACGAGCAGTACTTC
CDR3 protein: CASSISSGYEQYF

clone size: few
D gene: NA
J gene: TRBJ2-4
V gene: TRBV5-5
CDR3 DNA: TGTGCCAGTAGCTTGGGCAGGGGCGCCCCAGGGGCCAAAAACATTCAGTACTTC
CDR3 protein: CASSLGRGAPGAKNIQYF

clone size: NA
D gene: TRBD1
J gene: TRBJ2-1
V gene: TRBV15
CDR3 DNA: TGTGCCACCAGCAGAGATAGGCAGGGGGCCAATGAGCAGTTCTTC
CDR3 protein: CATSRDRQGANEQFF

clone size: many
D gene: NA
J gene: TRBJ1-2
V gene: TRBV6-1
CDR3 DNA: TGTGCCAGCACTAGGACGTTGCCTGGCTACACCTTC
CDR3 protein: CASTRTLPGYTF

clone size: many
D gene: TRBD2
J gene: TRBJ2-5
V gene: TRBV2
CDR3 DNA: TGTGCCAGCAGTGAGTCTAGCGGGAGGGCCGAAGAGACCCAGTACTTC
CDR3 protein: CASSESSGRAEETQYF

clone size: many
D gene: NA
J gene: TRBJ2-7
V gene: TRBV10-3
CDR3 DNA: TGTGCCATCAGTGACCCCCTGTCCTACGAGCAGTACTTC
CDR3 protein: CAISDPLSYEQYF

clone size: many
D gene: TRBD2
J gene: TRBJ2-5
V gene: TRBV2
CDR3 DNA: TGTGCCAGCAGTGAAAAACGGGAGGGTCCTCCGGGGACCCAGTACTTC
CDR3 protein: CASSEKREGPPGTQYF

clone size: many
D gene: TRBD2
J gene: TRBJ2-1
V gene: TRBV28
CDR3 DNA: TGTGCCAGCAGCCCCTCAGTGGGACTAGCGGGTTTCAATGAGCAGTTCTTC
CDR3 protein: CASSPSVGLAGFNEQFF

clone size: few
D gene: NA
J gene: TRBJ2-3
V gene: TRBV20-1
CDR3 DNA: TGCAGTGCCTACAGGCCAGATACGCAGTATTTT
CDR3 protein: CSAYRPDTQYF

clone size: NA
D gene: TRBD2
J gene: TRBJ2-2
V gene: TRBV4-2
CDR3 DNA: TGTGCCAGCAGCCAAGGGCCTAGCGGGACGACGAACACCGGGGAGCTGTTTTTT
CDR3 protein: CASSQGPSGTTNTGELFF

clone size: NA
D gene: NA
J gene: TRBJ2-1
V gene: TRBV12-3/TRBV12-4
CDR3 DNA: TGTGCCAGCAGTTTATTGGGGACTGTACTTCATGAGCAGTTCTTC
CDR3 protein: CASSLLGTVLHEQFF

clone size: few
D gene: NA
J gene: TRBJ2-5
V gene: TRBV20-1
CDR3 DNA: TGCAGTACTAGAGTAACAGGTTTTGGAGAGACCCAGTACTTC
CDR3 protein: CSTRVTGFGETQYF

clone size: few
D gene: TRBD1
J gene: TRBJ2-7
V gene: TRBV12-3/TRBV12-4
CDR3 DNA: TGTGCCAGCAGTCCGAGGGACAGGTTCTCCTACGAGCAGTACTTC
CDR3 protein: CASSPRDRFSYEQYF

clone size: NA
D gene: NA
J gene: TRBJ1-5
V gene: TRBV19
CDR3 DNA: TGTGCCAGTAATTACGATAGCAATCAGCCCCAGCATTTT
CDR3 protein: CASNYDSNQPQHF

clone size: many
D gene: TRBD2
J gene: TRBJ2-7
V gene: TRBV28
CDR3 DNA: TGTGCCATCTACGGGGGAGGGCTCGAGCAGTACTTC
CDR3 protein: CAIYGGGLEQYF

clone size: many
D gene: NA
J gene: TRBJ2-5
V gene: TRBV28
CDR3 DNA: TGTGCCAGCAGTTTAGTAAGGGGAAAACAAGAGACCCAGTACTTC
CDR3 protein: CASSLVRGKQETQYF

clone size: few
D gene: TRBD2
J gene: TRBJ2-1
V gene: TRBV18
CDR3 DNA: TGTGCCAGCTCGCACCCCACCCTCTCCGGGACTAAGTACAATGAGCAGTTCTTC
CDR3 protein: CASSHPTLSGTKYNEQFF

clone size: NA
D gene: NA
J gene: TRBJ2-5
V gene: TRBV19
CDR3 DNA: TGTGCCAGTAGTAGGGACGTCCAAGAGACCCAGTACTTC
CDR3 protein: CASSRDVQETQYF

clone size: many
D gene: NA
J gene: TRBJ2-2
V gene: TRBV11-1
CDR3 DNA: TGTGCCAGCAGCCCAGTTTCCCATGTCACTGGGGAGCTGTTTTTT
CDR3 protein: CASSPVSHVTGELFF

clone size: NA
D gene: NA
J gene: TRBJ2-1
V gene: TRBV3-1
CDR3 DNA: TGTGCCAGCAGCCAAGTCGGGTCTTCCCTCAATGAGCAGTTCTTC
CDR3 protein: CASSQVGSSLNEQFF

clone size: few
D gene: NA
J gene: TRBJ2-4
V gene: TRBV2
CDR3 DNA: TGTGCCAGCAGTGAAAGGGACAAAGAAAACATTCAGTACTTC
CDR3 protein: CASSERDKENIQYF